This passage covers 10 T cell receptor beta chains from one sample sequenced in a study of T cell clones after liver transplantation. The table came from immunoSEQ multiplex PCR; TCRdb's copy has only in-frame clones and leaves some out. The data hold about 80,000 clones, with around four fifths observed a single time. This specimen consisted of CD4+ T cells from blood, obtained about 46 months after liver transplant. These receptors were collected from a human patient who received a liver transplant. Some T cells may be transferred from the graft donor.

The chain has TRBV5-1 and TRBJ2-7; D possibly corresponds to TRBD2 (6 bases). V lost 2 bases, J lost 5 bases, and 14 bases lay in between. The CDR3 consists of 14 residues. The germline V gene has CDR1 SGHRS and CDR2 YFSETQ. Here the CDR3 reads CASSLVGRGDEQYF. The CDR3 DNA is TGCGCCAGCAGCTTAGTCGGGAGAGGCGACGAGCAGTACTTC.

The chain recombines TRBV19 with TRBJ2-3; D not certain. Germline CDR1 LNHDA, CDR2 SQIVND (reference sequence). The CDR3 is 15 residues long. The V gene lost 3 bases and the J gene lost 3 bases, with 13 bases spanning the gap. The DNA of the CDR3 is TGTGCCAGTAGTATCGGTGGTTTACCAACAGATACGCAGTATTTT. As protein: CASSIGGLPTDTQYF.

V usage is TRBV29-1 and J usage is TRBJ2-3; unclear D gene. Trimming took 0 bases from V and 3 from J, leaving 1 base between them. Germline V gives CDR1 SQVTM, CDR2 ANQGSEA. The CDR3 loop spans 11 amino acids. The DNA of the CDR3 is TGCAGCGTTGAAGAGACAGATACGCAGTATTTT. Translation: CSVEETDTQYF.

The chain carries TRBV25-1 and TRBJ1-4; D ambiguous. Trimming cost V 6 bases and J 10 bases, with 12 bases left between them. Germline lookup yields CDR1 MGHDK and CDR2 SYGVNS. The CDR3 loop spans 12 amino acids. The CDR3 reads CASRAMAGKLFF. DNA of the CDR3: TGTGCCAGCAGGGCCATGGCTGGAAAACTGTTTTTT.

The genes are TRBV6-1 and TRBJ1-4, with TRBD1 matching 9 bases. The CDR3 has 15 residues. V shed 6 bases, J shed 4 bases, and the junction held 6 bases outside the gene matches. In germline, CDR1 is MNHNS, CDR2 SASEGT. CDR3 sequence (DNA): TGTGCCAGCAGCGTTCCGGGACAGGGTAATGAAAAACTGTTTTTT. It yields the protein CASSVPGQGNEKLFF.

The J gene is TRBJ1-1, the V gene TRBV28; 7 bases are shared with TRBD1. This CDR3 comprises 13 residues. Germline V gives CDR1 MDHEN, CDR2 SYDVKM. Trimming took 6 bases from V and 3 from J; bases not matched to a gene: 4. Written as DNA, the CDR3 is TGTGCCAGCAGCGTGACAGGGCACACTGAAGCTTTCTTT. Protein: CASSVTGHTEAFF.

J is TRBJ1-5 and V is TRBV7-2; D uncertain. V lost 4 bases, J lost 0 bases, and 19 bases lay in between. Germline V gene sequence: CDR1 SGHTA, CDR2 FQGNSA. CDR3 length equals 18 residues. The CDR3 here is CASSYHGMGRYSNQPQHF. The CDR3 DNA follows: TGTGCCAGCAGCTATCATGGTATGGGCCGCTATAGCAATCAGCCCCAGCATTTT.

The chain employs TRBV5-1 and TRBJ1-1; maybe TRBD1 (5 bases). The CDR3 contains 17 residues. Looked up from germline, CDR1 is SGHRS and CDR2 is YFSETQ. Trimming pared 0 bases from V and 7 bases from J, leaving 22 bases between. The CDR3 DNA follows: TGCGCCAGCAGCTTGGAGGGCCCTACCCTGCCCGGGGGTGAAGCTTTCTTT. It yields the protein CASSLEGPTLPGGEAFF.

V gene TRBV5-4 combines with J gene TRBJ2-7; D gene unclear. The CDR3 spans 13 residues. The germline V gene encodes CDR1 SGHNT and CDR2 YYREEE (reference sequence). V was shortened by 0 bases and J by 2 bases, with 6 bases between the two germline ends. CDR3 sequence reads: CASSLEQTYEQYF. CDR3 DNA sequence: TGTGCCAGCAGCTTGGAACAGACCTACGAGCAGTACTTC.

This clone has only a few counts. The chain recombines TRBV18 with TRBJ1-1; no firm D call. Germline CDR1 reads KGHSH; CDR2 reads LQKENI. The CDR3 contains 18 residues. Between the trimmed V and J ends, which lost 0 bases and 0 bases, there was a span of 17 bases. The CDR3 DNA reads TGTGCCAGCTCACCACCCGGTAAAACAGCCACCTTGAACACTGAAGCTTTCTTT. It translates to CASSPPGKTATLNTEAFF.